The 8 T cell receptor beta chains below come from one sample, sequenced in a study of cytomegalovirus exposure and HLA in healthy donors. Primers included in the PCR were 60 Vbeta and 13 Jbeta primers. TCRdb keeps only in-frame clones here, not all; method: immunoSEQ multiplex PCR. The sample includes roughly 180,000 clones, around 70% of them seen just once. Sequencing was performed on PBMCs. Receptors originate from a male donor in good health and CMV-seronegative.

With regard to this clone: An end of the junction differs from the germline gene, which may be a read error. V gene TRBV18 combines with J gene TRBJ1-3; D not certain. The V gene's germline CDR1 is KGHSH and CDR2 LQKENI. The CDR3 is 13 residues long. This chain's CDR3 is CASSPSSENTIYF. The CDR3 DNA is TGTGCCAGCTCACCCAGTTCTGAAAACACCATATATTTT.

The V and J genes are TRBV11-1 and TRBJ2-1, with TRBD2 matching over 9 bases. V trimming: 6 bases; J trimming: 10 bases; junction bases outside the gene matches: 16. Germline values: CDR1 SGHAT, CDR2 FQDESV (reference sequence). The CDR3 loop spans 16 amino acids. CDR3 sequence reads: CASSQTGTSRVREQFF. The CDR3 DNA follows: TGTGCCAGCAGTCAAACCGGGACTAGCAGGGTCAGAGAGCAGTTCTTC.

This rearrangement joins TRBV28 to TRBJ2-7; D remains unclear. Between the trimmed V and J ends, which lost 6 bases and 3 bases, there was a span of 3 bases. The CDR3 contains 10 residues. Germline-derived CDR1 and CDR2 are MDHEN and SYDVKM. CDR3 coding DNA: TGTGCCAGCAGCCACTACGAGCAGTACTTC. Amino acid sequence: CASSHYEQYF.

This sequence joins TRBV30 and TRBJ2-3; D possibly corresponds to TRBD2 (7 bases). The germline V gene has CDR1 GTSNPN and CDR2 SVGIG (reference sequence). V was clipped by 2 bases and J by 4 bases, with 13 bases between them. This CDR3 has 14 residues. The CDR3 region is CAWSRGGGPDTQYF. CDR3 sequence (DNA): TGTGCCTGGAGTCGAGGGGGGGGGCCAGATACGCAGTATTTT.

This clone was seen a handful of times. This chain connects TRBV9 to TRBJ2-1, with 7 nucleotides matching TRBD2. Germline CDR1 SGDLS, CDR2 YYNGEE. The trim removed 4 bases at V and 3 bases at J, leaving 10 bases unmatched. The CDR3 sequence is 16 residues long. CDR3 in amino acids: CASSTRSGTVYNEQFF. The DNA of the CDR3 is TGTGCCAGCAGCACCCGGAGCGGGACCGTCTACAATGAGCAGTTCTTC.

This clone was recorded a few times. V gene TRBV11-3 combines with J gene TRBJ2-7, with 9 bases identical to TRBD2. CDR1 is SGHNT and CDR2 is YENEEA in the germline V gene. CDR3 length: 14 residues. V shed 2 bases and J 3 bases; nucleotides not matched to a gene: 2. The DNA for the CDR3 is TGTGCCAGCAGCTTAAATAGCGGGAGCTACGAGCAGTACTTC. It specifies CASSLNSGSYEQYF.

The V gene is TRBV4-3, the J gene TRBJ1-1, with D uncertain. Germline V gene lookup returns CDR1 LGHNA and CDR2 YSLEER. Between the trimmed V and J ends, which lost 1 base and 2 bases, there was a span of 8 bases. CDR3 length: 14 amino acids. The CDR3 loop is CASSQVEGNTEAFF. In DNA form, the CDR3 reads TGCGCCAGCAGCCAAGTTGAGGGCAACACTGAAGCTTTCTTT.

The chain carries TRBV28 and TRBJ2-5, with no clear D. The CDR3 runs to 12 residues. Germline CDR1 and CDR2: MDHEN and SYDVKM. Trimming pared 9 bases from V and 3 bases from J, leaving 11 bases between. In nucleotides, the CDR3 is TGTGCCAGTCGTTTTCTTAAAGAGACCCAGTACTTC. It specifies CASRFLKETQYF.